One sample yielded the 20 T cell receptor beta chains listed below, sequenced in a study of regulatory dendritic cells for organ transplantation. This table comes from immunoSEQ multiplex PCR, and its TCRdb copy is limited to in-frame clones, with some not included. The repertoire has 4,000 or so clones, 60% to 85% of them found once; the top ten carry 20% to 25%. Sorted T cells were CFSE-labeled and cultured 5 days with allogeneic regulatory or mature dendritic cells at 1:10. Their recognized antigens are unknown. The material sequenced was memory CD8+ T cells from blood cultured with dendritic cells. The subset was: CD45RO+ memory T cells. The receptors here all came from a human donor in good health.

This clone was observed a handful of times. The chain joins TRBV19 to TRBJ1-1; 7 bases are a match to TRBD1. Germline values: CDR1 LNHDA, CDR2 SQIVND (reference sequence). This CDR3 is built from 12 residues. V shed 7 bases, J shed 8 bases, and the junction held 7 bases outside the gene matches. This CDR3 reads CASNRGQAEAFF. CDR3 coding DNA: TGTGCCAGTAATAGGGGGCAGGCGGAAGCTTTCTTT. The whole variable domain, filled in from reference TRBV19 and TRBJ1-1, reads DGGITQSPKYLFRKEGQNVTLSCEQNLNHDAMYWYRQDPGQGLRLIYYSQIVNDFQKGDIAEGYSVSREKKESFPLTVTSAQKNPTAFYLCASNRGQAEAFFGQGTRLTVV.

This clone has just one count. The chain links TRBV4-2 to TRBJ2-5; D unresolved. The germline CDR1 and CDR2 sequences are LGHNA and YNFKEQ. The CDR3 runs to 17 residues. With 3 bases removed from V and 0 bases from J, the gap between germline ends came to 17 bases. The CDR3 bases are TGTGCCAGCAGCCACGACACCTCCGTACGGTACCAAGAGACCCAGTACTTC. It translates to CASSHDTSVRYQETQYF.

This clone appeared a few times. This chain uses TRBV19 with TRBJ2-1; D is uncertain. The V end was cut by 0 bases, the J end by 5 bases, with 14 bases between. From germline, CDR1 is LNHDA and CDR2 SQIVND (reference sequence). The length of the CDR3 is 16 residues. The CDR3 sequence: CASSIDLKGWDNEQFF. The DNA of the CDR3 is TGTGCCAGTAGTATAGATCTCAAAGGGTGGGACAATGAGCAGTTCTTC.

The CDR3 bases are TGCGCCAGCAGCCAAGCTTTACAAAACACCGGGGAGCTGTTTTTT. Translated: CASSQALQNTGELFF. The chain joins TRBV4-3 to TRBJ2-2; D is unclear. V was trimmed by 1 base and J by 2 bases, leaving 8 bases between them. This CDR3 spans 15 amino acids. Germline V CDR1 and CDR2: LGHNA, YSLEER.

The V call is TRBV28, the J call TRBJ1-1; D might be TRBD1 (6 bases). The germline gives CDR1 MDHEN, CDR2 SYDVKM. The V end was cut by 7 bases, the J end by 7 bases, with 19 bases between. The CDR3 runs 14 residues. As DNA, the CDR3 is TGTGCCAGCACTCGGGCAGGGGCAGGGGTTGAAGCTTTCTTT. Translated, it gives CASTRAGAGVEAFF.

The chain joins TRBV4-1 to TRBJ1-6; 7 bases agree with TRBD1. Germline V gives CDR1 MGHRA, CDR2 YSYEKL. CDR3 length: 17 residues. J gave up 2 bases and V 2 bases, and 6 bases lay outside the gene matches. The CDR3 sequence: CASSQQTGQTYNSPLHF. The DNA for the CDR3 is TGCGCCAGCAGCCAACAGACAGGGCAGACCTATAATTCACCCCTCCACTTT.

The CDR3, as DNA: TGTGCCAGCAGTTCAGGACAGATGACTGAAGCTTTCTTT. Residues: CASSSGQMTEAFF. This chain joins TRBV27 and TRBJ1-1; tentatively, D is TRBD1 (6 bases). V was clipped by 4 bases and J by 5 bases, with 11 bases between them. This CDR3 spans 13 amino acids. Germline V CDR1 and CDR2: MNHEY, SMNVEV (reference sequence).

Judged by abundance, this clone is hyperexpanded. The chain uses TRBV29-1 and TRBJ1-4; perhaps TRBD1 as D (5 bases). The CDR3 has 14 amino acids. Trimming left V 2 bases short and J 8 bases short, with 15 bases between. Germline V gene lookup returns CDR1 SQVTM and CDR2 ANQGSEA. The CDR3 reads CSVEIGGSLEKLFF. The CDR3 nucleotides read TGCAGCGTTGAAATCGGGGGGTCGTTGGAAAAACTGTTTTTT.

This sequence joins TRBV11-2 and TRBJ2-5; D is unclear. The CDR3 spans 17 residues. The germline CDR1 and CDR2 sequences are SGHAT and FQNNGV. Trimming pared 0 bases from V and 0 bases from J, leaving 14 bases between. CDR3 residues: CASSLDQGSSYQETQYF. The DNA of the CDR3 is TGTGCCAGCAGCTTAGATCAAGGTAGCAGCTACCAAGAGACCCAGTACTTC.

The chain couples TRBV4-2 to TRBJ2-6; D ambiguous. The CDR3 loop spans 12 amino acids. Germline CDR1 and CDR2: LGHNA and YNFKEQ. The ends were cut back, 8 bases at V and 6 bases at J, with 8 bases in the middle. The CDR3, as DNA: TGTGCCAGCGGCTCAAAGGCCAACGTCCTGACTTTC. Protein sequence: CASGSKANVLTF.

V is TRBV10-2 and J is TRBJ2-7; D ambiguous. The germline CDR1 and CDR2 sequences are WSHSY and SAAADI. The V end lost 3 bases, the J end lost 0 bases, and 9 bases lay between the germline ends. This CDR3 has 14 residues. CDR3 in amino acids: CASSDGSISYEQYF. The DNA of the CDR3 is TGCGCCAGCAGTGATGGCAGTATCTCCTACGAGCAGTACTTC.

As regards this clone: A much more abundant neighbour one base away suggests this may be a read error. The CDR3 is CASSQEKYYTYEQYF. In DNA, the CDR3 is TGTGCCAGCAGCCAAGAAAAATACTACACCTACGAGCAGTACTTC. V gene TRBV4-2 combines with J gene TRBJ2-7; no definite D call. CDR1 is LGHNA and CDR2 is YNFKEQ in the germline V gene. The CDR3 sequence is 15 residues long. V was pared by 0 bases and J by 2 bases, with 11 bases between.

The chain combines TRBV7-9 with TRBJ2-2; D is unresolved. Trimming removed 8 bases at V and 10 bases at J, with 11 bases between. In germline, CDR1 is SEHNR, CDR2 FQNEAQ (reference sequence). This CDR3 is built from 11 residues. The CDR3 nucleotides are TGTGCCAGCTCGAGGAGTTTGGAGCTGTTTTTT. This gives the protein CASSRSLELFF.

The rearrangement uses TRBV7-9 and TRBJ2-7; 8 bases are shared with TRBD2. CDR1 and CDR2 (germline): SEHNR, FQNEAQ (reference sequence). Trimming at V came to 4 bases and at J to 2 bases, leaving 10 bases not matched to a gene. The CDR3 sequence is 16 residues long. The CDR3, as DNA: TGTGCCAGCAGCTACTGGGGGGAGCGGGAGACCTACGAGCAGTACTTC. Translation: CASSYWGERETYEQYF.

This clone was observed a single time. The chain couples TRBV30 to TRBJ2-7; 10 bases are a match to TRBD1. Per the germline V gene, CDR1 is GTSNPN and CDR2 is SVGIG (reference sequence). The V and J ends lost 8 bases and 3 bases, in that order; junction bases with no gene match: 10. The CDR3 runs to 14 residues. The DNA for the CDR3 is TGTGCCGCTGCTGATGGACAGGGGGACTACGAGCAGTACTTC. Translating it yields CAAADGQGDYEQYF.

The rearrangement links TRBV2 to TRBJ2-1; 7 bases agree with TRBD2. This CDR3 is built from 13 residues. V gave up 3 bases and J gave up 8 bases; unmatched junction bases: 4. Germline CDR1 and CDR2: SNHLY and FYNNEI. Written as DNA, the CDR3 is TGTGCCAGCAGTGACAAGCGGGACTATGAGCAGTTCTTC. This sequence encodes CASSDKRDYEQFF.

This clone occurred a few times. The chain recombines TRBV19 with TRBJ2-7; D tentatively reads TRBD1 or TRBD2 (5 bases each). There are 13 residues in the CDR3. Looked up from germline, CDR1 is LNHDA and CDR2 is SQIVND (reference sequence). V was clipped by 3 bases and J by 6 bases, with 12 bases between them. The CDR3 DNA follows: TGTGCCAGTAGTATCTCAGGGAGAGGCGAGCAGTACTTC. It translates to CASSISGRGEQYF.

The chain couples TRBV7-9 to TRBJ2-7, with TRBD2 matching 11 bases. Germline V gives CDR1 SEHNR, CDR2 FQNEAQ (reference sequence). The J segment lost 2 bases and the V segment lost 2 bases, leaving 2 bases of the junction unmatched. The length of the CDR3 is 15 residues. CDR3 sequence: CASSLNSGRAYEQYF. The DNA of the CDR3 is TGTGCCAGCAGCTTAAATAGCGGGAGGGCCTACGAGCAGTACTTC.

This chain connects TRBV11-3 to TRBJ1-1; D gene ambiguous. The CDR3 sequence is 18 residues long. V dropped 5 bases and J dropped 0 bases, with 22 bases sitting between them. CDR1 is SGHNT, CDR2 YENEEA, per germline. CDR3 sequence reads: CASSRPRFSYNMNTEAFF. DNA for the CDR3: TGTGCCAGCAGCCGACCGCGGTTCAGCTACAACATGAACACTGAAGCTTTCTTT.

In its sample, this clone was seen a few times. The chain uses TRBV29-1 and TRBJ1-1; TRBD1 matches 8 bases. The V segment lost 8 bases and the J segment 4 bases; nucleotides outside the gene matches: 9. Germline lookup yields CDR1 SQVTM and CDR2 ANQGSEA. This CDR3 has 13 amino acids. CDR3 sequence (DNA): TGCAGCTTCGTCGCAGGGGGCATCACTGAAGCTTTCTTT. Its protein is CSFVAGGITEAFF.